One sample yielded the 30 T cell receptor beta chains listed below, sequenced in a study of post-analysis software for immune sequencing data. Their antigens remain unidentified. Whole-study results and caveats: Controls had lower frequencies than patients of about 5 TRBV segments, which included TRBV5-6, TRBV5-1 and TRBV20-1.

TCR beta cDNA libraries had unique molecular identifiers. Each CDR3 protein gets one entry after TCRdb re-called the PCR reads with MiXCR. The repertoire consists of roughly 410,000 distinct CDR3 sequences, with less than 40% occurring once and the leading ten covering around an eighth. Material for sequencing was blood. These receptors originate from a girl aged 10-17 years with multiple sclerosis.

This clonotype was observed a handful of times. V is TRBV29-1 and J is TRBJ2-7, with D hard to call. Germline CDR1 is SQVTM and CDR2 is ANQGSEA. V gave up 7 bases and J gave up 1 base, with 14 bases separating them. There are 13 residues in the CDR3. The chain's CDR3 is CSAGGRNSYEQYF. DNA for the CDR3: TGCAGCGCGGGTGGCAGGAATTCCTACGAGCAGTACTTC.

A few counts support this clonotype. The genes are TRBV6-4 and TRBJ2-1; TRBD1 is a possible D gene (6 bases). This CDR3 comprises 15 residues. The germline V and J ends were trimmed by 6 bases and 1 base, with 13 bases remaining between them. In germline, CDR1 is MRHNA, CDR2 SNTAGT. CDR3 nucleotides: TGTGCCAGCAGACGACAGGCCCTATCCTACAATGAGCAGTTCTTC. It specifies CASRRQALSYNEQFF.

This clonotype was found a few times. V is TRBV6-5 and J is TRBJ1-5; 7 positions match TRBD1. The V gene end was trimmed by 6 bases and the J gene end by 4 bases; junction bases not matched to a gene: 6. CDR3 length: 14 amino acids. The germline V gene has CDR1 MNHEY and CDR2 SVGAGI. CDR3 nucleotides: TGTGCCAGCAGGCCAGGGGGGCTTAATCAGCCCCAGCATTTT. Translating gives CASRPGGLNQPQHF.

Note on this clonotype: A read error may explain this, as a much larger clone is one base away. The chain carries TRBV12-3 or TRBV12-4 and TRBJ2-1; 10 bases fit TRBD1. TRBJ2-7 explains the end of the DNA better; the J call may be wrong. The CDR3 has 16 amino acids. For the CDR3, the DNA is TGTGCCAGCAGTTCCGGGGACAGGGGACCCTACAATGAGCAGTACTTC. It encodes CASSSGDRGPYNEQYF.

This clonotype occurred a few times. J is TRBJ1-4 and V is TRBV24-1; D uncertain. The CDR3 is 15 amino acids. Per the germline V gene, CDR1 is KGHDR and CDR2 is SFDVKD. V was trimmed by 12 bases and J by 2 bases, leaving 18 bases between them. CDR3 nucleotides: TGTGCCGCAAGGGCCGCGCAGGCGACTAATGAAAAACTGTTTTTT. It yields the protein CAARAAQATNEKLFF.

The V gene is TRBV5-1, the J gene TRBJ1-2, with D unresolved. The CDR3 extends over 14 amino acids. The germline gives CDR1 SGHRS, CDR2 YFSETQ. Trimming took off 1 base at V and 4 bases at J, with 11 bases between the two ends. CDR3 in DNA: TGCGCCAGCAGCTTGTCGCAGGCCGTCTATGGCTACACCTTC. It codes for CASSLSQAVYGYTF.

Remarks on this clonotype: A read error may account for a junction end that differs from germline. The V call is TRBV9, the J call TRBJ2-4; maybe TRBD1 (6 bases). The CDR3 is made up of 14 amino acids. Germline-derived CDR1 and CDR2 are SGDLS and YYNGEE. The CDR3: CASSAGQNKNIRYF. The CDR3 DNA reads as TGTGCCAGCAGCGCCGGACAGAACAAAAACATTCGGTACTTC.

This clonotype appeared once. Given a much more abundant clone one base away, this may be a read error. The V gene is TRBV6-5, the J gene TRBJ2-1, with TRBD2 matching 11 bases. CDR1 and CDR2 from the germline V gene are MNHEY and SVGAGI. This CDR3 is 15 amino acids long. The ends lost 5 bases at V and 9 bases at J; junction bases unmatched: 9. The CDR3 DNA is TGTGCCAGCAGTAAGACTAGCGGGACCCACAGTGAGCAGTTCTTC. Translating it yields CASSKTSGTHSEQFF.

The chain is built from TRBV19 and TRBJ1-2, with 7 bases that match TRBD1. The CDR3 is made up of 12 amino acids. The V gene's germline CDR1 is LNHDA and CDR2 SQIVND (reference sequence). Germline trimming cut 5 bases from V and 7 bases from J; bases unmatched to any gene: 4. CDR3: CASSFRQGGYTF. The CDR3 nucleotides are TGTGCCAGTAGTTTCAGACAGGGTGGCTACACCTTC.

This sequence joins TRBV4-1 and TRBJ1-2; 7 bases map to TRBD1. Germline V gene lookup returns CDR1 MGHRA and CDR2 YSYEKL. CDR3 length equals 15 residues. Trimming took 0 bases from V and 7 from J; bases not matched to a gene: 8. The DNA of the CDR3 is TGCGCCAGCAGCCAAGAGACAGGGATTTCGGCTGGCTACACCTTC. Amino acids: CASSQETGISAGYTF.

In its sample, this clonotype was seen once. V is TRBV28 and J is TRBJ1-1; possible D gene TRBD1, 6 bases. In germline, CDR1 is MDHEN, CDR2 SYDVKM. V was shortened by 1 base and J by 1 base, with 13 bases between the two germline ends. The CDR3 is 16 residues long. The DNA of the CDR3 is TGTGCCAGCAGTTTATCGCCGGGACAACGGAACACTGAAGCTTTCTTT. Protein product: CASSLSPGQRNTEAFF.

This clonotype was detected ten times or more. The chain joins TRBV12-3 or TRBV12-4 to TRBJ1-1; a weak D match, TRBD1 (6 bases). V lost 5 bases and J lost 2, with 12 bases in between. This CDR3 has 14 amino acids. Written as DNA, the CDR3 is TGTGCCAGCAGTGACGACAGGCCAAACACTGAAGCTTTCTTT. Amino acid sequence: CASSDDRPNTEAFF.

The V call is TRBV6-5, the J call TRBJ2-7; D might be TRBD1 (6 bases). The germline V gene has CDR1 MNHEY and CDR2 SVGAGI. The V end was cut by 10 bases, the J end by 4 bases, with 14 bases between. This CDR3 region has 12 residues. CDR3 DNA sequence: TGTGCCACCGGGCAGGGGAGATACGAGCAGTACTTC. It yields the protein CATGQGRYEQYF.

This clonotype was detected only a few times. The V call is TRBV7-2, the J call TRBJ2-7; no reliable D call. The CDR3 consists of 13 residues. Germline V gene lookup returns CDR1 SGHTA and CDR2 FQGNSA. V lost 4 bases and J lost 5, with 12 bases in between. The chain's CDR3 is CASSSSALDEQYF. The CDR3 DNA is TGTGCCAGCAGCTCCTCCGCGCTCGACGAGCAGTACTTC.

The chain carries TRBV21-1 and TRBJ2-1; the table's D gene call, TRBD1, was not cross checked with the DNA. TRBV21-1 is a pseudogene. This CDR3 is built from 17 residues. This CDR3 is CASSKGGTGQPCNEQFF. For the CDR3, the DNA is TGTGCCAGCAGCAAAGGGGGTACCGGACAGCCTTGCAATGAGCAGTTCTTC.

The rearrangement links TRBV6-5 to TRBJ2-2; D not resolved. Germline loops: CDR1 MNHEY, CDR2 SVGAGI. V lost 5 bases, J lost 2 bases, and 6 bases lay in between. The CDR3 covers 13 residues. CDR3 DNA: TGTGCCAGCAGTCAACTAAACACCGGGGAGCTGTTTTTT. Translated: CASSQLNTGELFF.

The chain recombines TRBV12-3 or TRBV12-4 with TRBJ1-2; a possible D gene is TRBD1 (6 bases). The CDR3 extends over 18 amino acids. Trimming pared 3 bases from V and 6 bases from J, leaving 26 bases between. CDR3 loop: CASSFGTSLPGAGDGYTF. CDR3 DNA sequence: TGTGCCAGCAGTTTTGGGACCTCTTTGCCTGGGGCAGGGGATGGCTACACCTTC.

This clonotype has more than one count but fewer than ten. The chain joins TRBV6-6 to TRBJ2-5, with TRBD2 identical over 7 bases. CDR1 MNHNY and CDR2 SVGAGI come from the germline V gene (reference sequence). Germline trimming cut 4 bases from V and 5 bases from J; bases unmatched to any gene: 10. The CDR3 covers 15 residues. The CDR3 loop reads CASSWGAAGEETQYF. The CDR3 coding sequence is TGTGCCAGCAGTTGGGGTGCGGCGGGGGAGGAGACCCAGTACTTC.

This clonotype was detected a few times. This chain joins TRBV15 and TRBJ1-2; TRBD1 aligns across 8 bases. Per germline, CDR1 LNHNV and CDR2 YYDKDF (reference sequence). The CDR3 consists of 14 residues. V was pared by 3 bases and J by 5 bases, with 5 bases of the junction left unmatched. In DNA, the CDR3 is TGTGCCACCAGCAGGGAGGACAGGGCGTATGGCTACACCTTC. This encodes CATSREDRAYGYTF.

In its sample, this clonotype was seen a few times. The chain recombines TRBV7-2 with TRBJ2-7; D unresolved. This CDR3 is built from 14 residues. Germline V gene sequence: CDR1 SGHTA, CDR2 FQGNSA. V dropped 1 base and J dropped 2 bases, with 9 bases sitting between them. As DNA, the CDR3 is TGTGCCAGCAGCTTAGGGGTAGGGCCCTACGAGCAGTACTTC. It specifies CASSLGVGPYEQYF.

The CDR3 bases are TGTGCCAGCAGCGTAGGACTCAGGCCAACTAATGAAAAACTGTTTTTT. Its translation is CASSVGLRPTNEKLFF. V gene TRBV9 combines with J gene TRBJ1-4; D ambiguous. This CDR3 is built from 16 residues. In germline, CDR1 is SGDLS, CDR2 YYNGEE. The ends were cut back, 0 bases at V and 0 bases at J, with 9 bases in the middle.

The chain links TRBV6-1 to TRBJ1-5, with D tentatively TRBD1 (5 bases). This CDR3 comprises 16 residues. Trimming shortened V by 1 base and J by 4 bases, and 14 bases separated the two germline ends. Germline CDR1 MNHNS, CDR2 SASEGT. DNA of the CDR3: TGTGCCAGCAGTGAAGTCTTTGGGAGGGGAAATCAGCCCCAGCATTTT. Its translation is CASSEVFGRGNQPQHF.

The CDR3 is CASSPGQGRTDTQYF. DNA for the CDR3: TGCGCCAGCAGCCCAGGACAGGGCCGCACAGATACGCAGTATTTT. The gene calls are TRBV5-1 and TRBJ2-3; 8 nucleotides match TRBD1. Germline CDR1 is SGHRS and CDR2 is YFSETQ. The V gene end was trimmed by 4 bases and the J gene end by 1 base; junction bases not matched to a gene: 5. CDR3 length equals 15 residues. The full variable domain, with the rest looked up from reference TRBV5-1 and TRBJ2-3, is KAGVTQTPRYLIKTRGQQVTLSCSPISGHRSVSWYQQTPGQGLQFLFEYFSETQRNKGNFPGRFSGRQFSNSRSEMNVSTLELGDSALYLCASSPGQGRTDTQYFGPGTRLTVL.

Judged by abundance, this clonotype is medium-sized. The V gene is TRBV4-1, the J gene TRBJ2-7; TRBD2 might be the D (6 bases). CDR3 length equals 15 residues. V dropped 5 bases and J dropped 4 bases, with 18 bases sitting between them. CDR1 MGHRA and CDR2 YSYEKL come from the germline V gene. CDR3 sequence: CASSGGLVGGYEQYF. In nucleotides, the CDR3 is TGCGCCAGCAGCGGAGGGCTAGTCGGTGGGTACGAGCAGTACTTC.

The chain has TRBV6-5 and TRBJ1-4; TRBD1 is a possible D gene (5 bases). Germline lookup yields CDR1 MNHEY and CDR2 SVGAGI. V shed 3 bases and J shed 1 base, with 18 bases lying between them. This CDR3 spans 18 amino acids. Written as DNA, the CDR3 is TGTGCCAGCAGTTATCCTCGGGTCGGGCAGGGAACTAATGAAAAACTGTTTTTT. Its translation: CASSYPRVGQGTNEKLFF.

There are many counts of this clonotype. J is TRBJ2-7 and V is TRBV10-3; D is perhaps TRBD1 (5 bases). Per germline, CDR1 ENHRY and CDR2 SYGVKD. The germline V and J ends were trimmed by 2 bases and 1 base, with 9 bases remaining between them. The CDR3 covers 14 residues. The CDR3 here is CAISEGQGSYEQYF. In DNA form, the CDR3 reads TGTGCCATCAGTGAGGGACAAGGGTCCTACGAGCAGTACTTC.

This sequence joins TRBV20-1 and TRBJ2-1; 7 bases fit TRBD2. After removal of 5 bases from V and 2 bases from J, the junction contained 9 bases not matched to a gene. Germline-derived CDR1 and CDR2 are DFQATT and SNEGSKA (reference sequence). The CDR3 is 15 amino acids. The CDR3 reads CSADTGTMTYNEQFF. DNA of the CDR3: TGCAGTGCTGATACCGGGACTATGACCTACAATGAGCAGTTCTTC.

The CDR3 is CASSQGGVAGTYEQYF. The CDR3 DNA follows: TGTGCCAGCAGCCAAGGGGGTGTTGCAGGGACCTACGAGCAGTACTTC. The V call is TRBV3-1, the J call TRBJ2-5; weak D call: TRBD1 (5 bases). The closer fit of TRBJ2-7 to the DNA end suggests the J call may be wrong. Germline lookup yields CDR1 LGHDT and CDR2 YNNKEL (reference sequence). The CDR3 has 16 amino acids.

This clonotype has more than one count but fewer than ten. The V call is TRBV20-1, the J call TRBJ2-5; 8 bases map to TRBD1. V was clipped by 2 bases and J by 5 bases; unmatched bases: 4. Germline CDR1 reads DFQATT; CDR2 reads SNEGSKA (reference sequence). The CDR3 extends over 13 amino acids. The CDR3 region has the DNA TGCAGTGCTAGACAGGGGGCCGGGGAGACCCAGTACTTC. Translated: CSARQGAGETQYF.

In its sample, this clonotype was seen a few times. The chain joins TRBV6-1 to TRBJ2-2, with D possibly matching TRBD2 (7 bases). V was cut by 2 bases and J by 7 bases, with 14 bases left in between. This CDR3 region has 15 residues. In germline, CDR1 is MNHNS, CDR2 SASEGT. CDR3 nucleotide sequence: TGTGCCAGCAGTGAAATCGGGGGGCGTAACGGGGAGCTGTTTTTT. Amino acid sequence: CASSEIGGRNGELFF.